The entry below describes one T cell receptor beta chain. Its antigen remains unidentified. This specimen comes from a study of cytomegalovirus exposure and HLA in healthy donors. This CDR3 region has 13 residues. After removal of 2 bases from V and 4 bases from J, the junction contained 0 bases not matched to a gene. Per germline, CDR1 SGHDT and CDR2 YYEEEE. The study ran its PCR with 60 Vbeta and 13 Jbeta primers. Original methodology: There were 70 million to 95 million unique TCR beta chains by a later count, and around 10 million of them were shared. Some clones are missing from TCRdb's copy, which holds only in-frame ones; the method was immunoSEQ multiplex PCR. That table gives V, J and clone size, and the DNA gave D and trimming. The sample shows fewer than 150,000 clones, 73% of them seen only once. Study results and limitations: Earlier findings revealed that most TCR beta V segments proved productive either about 87% or about 30% of the time. TRBV6-2, TRBV6-3 and some other V segments were unresolvable in 87-base-pair reads.

The chain uses TRBV5-6 and TRBJ2-1, with 7 bases matching TRBD1. The receptor was derived from a human donor in good health. Sequenced material: PBMCs. In DNA, the CDR3 is TGTGCCAGCAGCTTACAGGGGTACAATGAGCAGTTCTTC. This encodes CASSLQGYNEQFF.